Presented here are 17 T cell receptor beta chains from one specimen sequenced in a study of OX40 agonist ivuxolimab in advanced cancers. The repertoire was sequenced with immunoSEQ multiplex PCR; TCRdb's copy has only in-frame clones and lacks some. The table has 15,000 to 20,000 clones, 65% to 80% seen once. This material consisted of CD4+ or CD8+ T cells sorted from blood, taken in a trial of the OX40 agonist ivuxolimab. These TCRs come from an adult with an advanced solid tumor such as melanoma, head and neck, liver or kidney cancer.

This chain connects TRBV5-1 to TRBJ2-7, with 9 bases aligning to TRBD1. Germline trimming cut 5 bases from V and 6 bases from J; bases unmatched to any gene: 9. The germline V gene encodes CDR1 SGHRS and CDR2 YFSETQ. The CDR3 extends over 14 amino acids. CDR3 DNA sequence: TGCGCCAGCAGGGACAGGGGCTTATGTCGCGAGCAGTACTTC. Amino acids: CASRDRGLCREQYF.

In this sample, this clone turned up a few times. The CDR3 protein is CASSDTGGFFYEQYF. For the CDR3, the DNA is TGTGCCAGCAGTGACACAGGGGGTTTTTTCTACGAGCAGTACTTC. The chain joins TRBV2 to TRBJ2-7; 8 bases are shared with TRBD1. V trimming: 3 bases; J trimming: 3 bases; junction bases outside the gene matches: 7. Germline CDR1 reads SNHLY; CDR2 reads FYNNEI. This CDR3 is built from 15 residues.

The CDR3 loop reads CASSELRDSYNEQFF. CDR3 nucleotides: TGCGCCAGCAGTGAGCTCAGGGACTCCTACAATGAGCAGTTCTTC. The chain combines TRBV10-2 with TRBJ2-1; possible D gene TRBD1, 5 bases. The germline CDR1 and CDR2 sequences are WSHSY and SAAADI. Trimming pared 2 bases from V and 0 bases from J, leaving 8 bases between. The CDR3 has 15 amino acids.

This clone has just a few counts. The V and J genes are TRBV11-2 and TRBJ2-1; D unresolved. Trimming removed 1 base from V and 7 bases from J, with 5 bases in between. Per germline, CDR1 SGHAT and CDR2 FQNNGV. The CDR3 runs to 12 residues. The CDR3 coding sequence is TGTGCCAGCAGCTTAGGTCGTAATGAGCAGTTCTTC. Its protein is CASSLGRNEQFF.

The V gene is TRBV11-3, the J gene TRBJ2-1, with D uncertain. V was pared by 1 base and J by 7 bases, with 11 bases between. The V gene's germline CDR1 is SGHNT and CDR2 YENEEA. The CDR3 is made up of 14 amino acids. Here the CDR3 DNA reads TGTGCCAGCAGCTTAGGGACGGCCGGGAATGAGCAGTTCTTC. It yields the protein CASSLGTAGNEQFF. The entire variable domain, with the rest obtained from reference TRBV11-3 and TRBJ2-1, is as follows: EAGVVQSPRYKIIEKKQPVAFWCNPISGHNTLYWYLQNLGQGPELLIRYENEEAVDDSQLPKDRFSAERLKGVDSTLKIQPAELGDSAVYLCASSLGTAGNEQFFGPGTRLTVL.

The V call is TRBV27, the J call TRBJ2-7; D gene ambiguous. This CDR3 is built from 14 residues. The V end was cut by 4 bases, the J end by 2 bases, with 12 bases between. Germline CDR1 is MNHEY and CDR2 is SMNVEV (reference sequence). The DNA for the CDR3 is TGTGCCAGCAGTTATAACGTATTAGCCTACGAGCAGTACTTC. Its protein is CASSYNVLAYEQYF.

The rearrangement uses TRBV6-6 and TRBJ2-5; possibly TRBD1 or TRBD2 for D (5 bases each). The CDR3 spans 14 residues. Looked up from germline, CDR1 is MNHNY and CDR2 is SVGAGI (reference sequence). Trimming removed 6 bases at V and 1 base at J, with 12 bases between. This CDR3 is CASSVPGPQETQYF. For the CDR3, the DNA is TGTGCCAGCAGCGTTCCGGGGCCCCAAGAGACCCAGTACTTC.

This chain uses TRBV7-2 with TRBJ2-1; 7 bases fit TRBD2. V shed 1 base, J shed 3 bases, and the junction held 3 bases outside the gene matches. The CDR3 consists of 15 residues. Germline CDR1 and CDR2: SGHTA and FQGNSA. The CDR3 sequence is CASSLVSSGYNEQFF. The CDR3 DNA sequence: TGTGCCAGCAGCTTAGTGTCTAGCGGCTACAATGAGCAGTTCTTC.

J is TRBJ2-3 and V is TRBV10-2; 10 bases line up with TRBD1. V lost 8 bases, J lost 0 bases, and 11 bases stayed unmatched. This CDR3 is built from 17 residues. The V gene's germline CDR1 is WSHSY and CDR2 SAAADI. CDR3 nucleotide sequence: TGCGCCAGCTTGGACAGGGGGATCCGCCCTAGCACAGATACGCAGTATTTT. Its translation is CASLDRGIRPSTDTQYF.

The gene calls are TRBV4-1 and TRBJ2-5, with TRBD1 identical over 7 bases. In germline, CDR1 is MGHRA, CDR2 YSYEKL. The V and J ends lost 6 bases and 9 bases, in that order; junction bases with no gene match: 19. This CDR3 contains 16 residues. The CDR3 spells CASRPGTDLARVPQYF. CDR3 nucleotide sequence: TGCGCCAGCAGACCCGGGACAGACTTAGCAAGAGTCCCCCAGTACTTC.

The table lists this clone with a count of one. The V call is TRBV4-1, the J call TRBJ2-7, with D perhaps given as TRBD1 or TRBD2 (5 bases each). The V and J ends lost 3 bases and 7 bases respectively, with 16 bases between them. CDR1 is MGHRA and CDR2 is YSYEKL in the germline V gene. This CDR3 has 14 amino acids. The CDR3, as DNA: TGCGCCAGCAGCCAGGGGCGGGCCTCCGGGGAGCAGTACTTC. Translation gives CASSQGRASGEQYF.

The chain has TRBV7-8 and TRBJ1-4; possible D gene TRBD1, 6 bases. V was trimmed by 5 bases and J by 3 bases, leaving 13 bases between them. This CDR3 has 15 residues. Per germline, CDR1 SGHVS and CDR2 FQNEAQ. The CDR3 loop reads CASSITGNPNEKLFF. Here the CDR3 DNA reads TGTGCCAGCAGCATTACAGGGAACCCTAATGAAAAACTGTTTTTT.

The chain couples TRBV7-9 to TRBJ1-1; 8 bases are a match to TRBD1. Germline values: CDR1 SEHNR, CDR2 FQNEAQ (reference sequence). Losses at the gene ends were 1 base for V and 3 bases for J; bases not matched to a gene: 4. CDR3 size: 15 residues. In DNA, the CDR3 is TGTGCCAGCAGCTTAGGACAGGGGATAGACACTGAAGCTTTCTTT. Translated, it gives CASSLGQGIDTEAFF.

The chain uses TRBV11-3 and TRBJ2-7; the match to TRBD1 covers 8 bases. In germline, CDR1 is SGHNT, CDR2 YENEEA. V shed 5 bases and J 1 base; nucleotides not matched to a gene: 4. The CDR3 extends over 14 amino acids. The CDR3 DNA reads as TGTGCCAGCAGCATCGGACAGGGTTCCTACGAGCAGTACTTC. The encoded protein is CASSIGQGSYEQYF.

V and J are TRBV28 and TRBJ2-1; the D is unclear. V lost 5 bases and J lost 5, with 16 bases in between. Germline V gene sequence: CDR1 MDHEN, CDR2 SYDVKM. The CDR3 sequence is 15 residues long. CDR3 region: CASSPTARLHNEQFF. The CDR3 DNA is TGTGCCAGCAGTCCCACAGCAAGGTTACACAATGAGCAGTTCTTC.

This clone ranks as medium-sized (0.01 to 0.1%). The chain joins TRBV6-5 to TRBJ1-1; D unclear. Per the germline V gene, CDR1 is MNHEY and CDR2 is SVGAGI. The CDR3 length is 12 residues. The V gene lost 2 bases and the J gene lost 1 base, with 2 bases spanning the gap. The CDR3 DNA reads as TGTGCCAGCAGTTACGCGAACACTGAAGCTTTCTTT. It is translated as CASSYANTEAFF.

CDR3 nucleotides: TGTGCCAGCAGCTTAGCCCTAAGCGGGTACGGCTACAATGAGCAGTTCTTC. Protein product: CASSLALSGYGYNEQFF. The rearrangement joins TRBV7-2 to TRBJ2-1; D perhaps matches TRBD2 (6 bases). Germline CDR1 is SGHTA and CDR2 is FQGNSA. V shed 0 bases and J shed 3 bases, with 15 bases lying between them. This CDR3 has 17 amino acids.